This T cell receptor (beta chain) is drawn from a study of cytomegalovirus exposure and HLA in healthy donors. The assay was immunoSEQ multiplex PCR, and TCRdb's table has in-frame clones only and misses some. This sample has 110,000 or so clones; around 88% occur once, and the top ten carry 1.5% to 2%. The sequence came from a man aged 18 to 29 in good health and CMV-seronegative. Sequencing input: PBMCs.

In DNA, the CDR3 is TGTGCCAGCTCACCAGAGACGGGACTAGTTCGCGGGGAGCTGTTTTTT. Amino acid sequence: CASSPETGLVRGELFF. The gene calls are TRBV18 and TRBJ2-2, with 8 bases fitting TRBD2. Unmatched junction bases numbered 9, after V lost 2 bases and J lost 7 bases. The CDR3 covers 16 residues. Germline CDR1 and CDR2: KGHSH and LQKENI.